This record covers a single T cell receptor beta chain. Methods used by the authors: Cell counts per sample came from amplifying reference gene primers. The protocol was immunoSEQ multiplex PCR, while the TCRdb copy is restricted to in-frame clones and leaves out a portion. V and J calls and clone size come straight from that table; D and trimming were deduced from the DNA. The sample gives about 140,000 clones, approximately 90% of which show up once; about 11% is in the top ten. The V end lost 6 bases, the J end lost 1 base, and 12 bases lay between the germline ends. The CDR3 has 15 amino acids. Germline V gene data show CDR1 as SNHLY and CDR2 as FYNNEI. The sample belongs to a study of blood T cell repertoires in COVID-19. Study-level background: Researchers got acute and convalescent COVID-19 samples from the United States, Italy and Spain. T cells, B-cell-depleted T cells, or PBMCs provided the cDNA or gDNA that served as material.

This chain joins TRBV2 and TRBJ2-2; D may be TRBD2 (6 bases). This sequence was found in a woman at least 80 years old with acute or convalescent COVID-19. Sequencing used peripheral blood. DNA of the CDR3: TGTGCCAGCAGAGAGCGGAGGGGGAACACCGGGGAGCTGTTTTTT. Translation gives CASRERRGNTGELFF.